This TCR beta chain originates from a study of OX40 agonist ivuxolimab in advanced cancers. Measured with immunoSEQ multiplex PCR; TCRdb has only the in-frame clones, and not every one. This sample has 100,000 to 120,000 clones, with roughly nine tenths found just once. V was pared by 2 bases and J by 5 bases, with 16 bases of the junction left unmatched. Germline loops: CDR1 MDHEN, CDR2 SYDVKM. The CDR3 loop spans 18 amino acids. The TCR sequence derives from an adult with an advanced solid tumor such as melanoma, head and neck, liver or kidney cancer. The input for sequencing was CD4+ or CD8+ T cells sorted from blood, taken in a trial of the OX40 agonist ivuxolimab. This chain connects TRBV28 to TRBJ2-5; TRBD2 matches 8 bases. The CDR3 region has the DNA TGTGCCAGCAGTTTAGAGTTTAGCGGGGCAGGAAGTTGGGAGACCCAGTACTTC. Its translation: CASSLEFSGAGSWETQYF.